The 6 T cell receptor beta chains below come from one sample, sequenced in a study of neurological immune-mediated disorders. TCRdb called the 5' RACE reads again in MiXCR, with one record for every CDR3 protein. The data hold about 60,000 distinct CDR3 sequences, with about 3.7% observed a single time. Sequencing input: PBMCs. The receptors originated from a woman aged 45-60 years with multiple sclerosis.

In its sample, this clonotype was seen many times. CDR3 coding DNA: TGTGCCAGCAATTTTCAGTTCGGATTAACTGAAGCTTTCTTT. This gives the protein CASNFQFGLTEAFF. V and J are TRBV12-3 or TRBV12-4 and TRBJ1-1, with unresolved D. The CDR3 is 14 residues long. V dropped 7 bases and J dropped 5 bases, with 17 bases sitting between them.

This clonotype was observed at least ten times. The rearrangement links TRBV20-1 to TRBJ1-2; possible D gene TRBD1, 6 bases. Germline CDR1 and CDR2: DFQATT and SNEGSKA (reference sequence). Trimming removed 5 bases from V and 2 bases from J, with 18 bases in between. This CDR3 comprises 15 residues. DNA of the CDR3: TGCAGTGCTTCTGCCCTACAGGGCCCAAACTATGGCTACACCTTC. Translated: CSASALQGPNYGYTF.

This clonotype showed up many times. Written as DNA, the CDR3 is TGTGCCAGCAGCTCCCAGGACGGGGTTGTTGGCATTCAGTACTTC. The encoded protein is CASSSQDGVVGIQYF. J is TRBJ2-4 and V is TRBV7-2, with a possible D match to TRBD2 (5 bases). The CDR3 loop spans 15 amino acids. The V end lost 4 bases, the J end lost 9 bases, and 19 bases lay between the germline ends. Germline loops: CDR1 SGHTA, CDR2 FQGNSA.

The sample holds many counts of this clonotype. This chain joins TRBV29-1 and TRBJ1-1; 9 bases fit TRBD1. The CDR3 runs 12 residues. Germline CDR1 reads SQVTM; CDR2 reads ANQGSEA. Trimming removed 6 bases from V and 6 bases from J; junction bases left unmatched: 5. CDR3 DNA sequence: TGCAGCGTAGGGACAGGGATGGCTGAAGCTTTCTTT. Translated, it gives CSVGTGMAEAFF.

This clonotype was recorded at least ten times. V is TRBV7-2 and J is TRBJ1-5; D ambiguous. This CDR3 spans 13 amino acids. Trimming stripped 1 base from V and 3 bases from J, with 4 bases between. CDR1 and CDR2 from the germline V gene are SGHTA and FQGNSA. In DNA form, the CDR3 reads TGTGCCAGCAGCTTAGGGACCAATCAGCCCCAGCATTTT. Residues: CASSLGTNQPQHF.

There are a few counts of this clonotype. Lacking the conserved final phenylalanine or tryptophan, this CDR3 likely reflects a read error. The V and J genes are TRBV2 and TRBJ1-2, with no clear D. V gave up 4 bases and J gave up 9 bases, with 15 bases separating them. The CDR3 length is 13 residues. Germline V gene lookup returns CDR1 SNHLY and CDR2 FYNNEI. The CDR3 DNA follows: TGTGCCAGCAGTGGGGATGACGGAAGAAGCTACACCGTC. Encoded protein: CASSGDDGRSYTV.